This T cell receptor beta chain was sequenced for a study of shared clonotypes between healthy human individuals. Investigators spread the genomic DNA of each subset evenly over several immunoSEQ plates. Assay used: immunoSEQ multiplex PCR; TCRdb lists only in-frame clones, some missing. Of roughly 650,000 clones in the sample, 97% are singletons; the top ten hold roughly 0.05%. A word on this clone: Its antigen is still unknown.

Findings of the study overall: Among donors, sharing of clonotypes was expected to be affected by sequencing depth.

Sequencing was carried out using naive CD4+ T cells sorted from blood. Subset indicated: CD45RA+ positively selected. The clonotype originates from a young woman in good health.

CDR3 protein: CASRAAGTYEQYF. Written as DNA, the CDR3 is TGTGCCAGCAGGGCAGCAGGAACCTACGAGCAGTACTTC. This chain uses TRBV2 with TRBJ2-7; no firm D call. This CDR3 comprises 13 residues. The V and J ends lost 6 bases and 2 bases respectively, with 11 bases between them. Germline CDR1 reads SNHLY; CDR2 reads FYNNEI.